Listed below are T cell receptor beta chains from one sample, sequenced in a study of OX40 agonist ivuxolimab in advanced cancers. Clones were sequenced by immunoSEQ multiplex PCR, and TCRdb holds only the in-frame ones, with some missing. The sample shows approximately 77,000 clones, more than 80% of them seen only once. Sample: CD4+ or CD8+ T cells sorted from blood, taken in a trial of the OX40 agonist ivuxolimab. The receptors stem from an adult with an advanced solid tumor such as melanoma, head and neck, liver or kidney cancer. Each CDR3 is given without its conserved first and last residue.

V	J	CDR3
TRBV7-2	TRBJ2-5	ASRQGHQETQY
TRBV19	TRBJ1-3	ASSLDGYASGNTIY
TRBV28	TRBJ2-3	ASSSISPNTDTQY
TRBV11-2	TRBJ2-1	ASSLVGQGRDEQF
TRBV6-5	TRBJ2-7	AARTGGHEQY
TRBV28	TRBJ2-1	AMDREAWQF
TRBV4-2	TRBJ2-7	ASSQGFSGTLYEQY
TRBV21-1	TRBJ1-1	AGVGTEAF
TRBV30	TRBJ1-2	AWSATGTGGYT
TRBV18	TRBJ2-3	ASSVSGSDTDTQY
TRBV5-1	TRBJ2-3	ASSSQGLAGAGDTQY
TRBV27	TRBJ1-4	ASRRQGRNYNEKLF
TRBV9	TRBJ1-3	ASSAPDSHSGNTIY
TRBV10-3	TRBJ1-2	AIGGQGDGYT
TRBV7-2	TRBJ2-5	ASSLLAGETQY
TRBV28	TRBJ1-5	ASRLSRGDQPQH
TRBV7-9	TRBJ2-5	ASAAGPETQY
TRBV18	TRBJ1-3	ASSPRSNVGNTIY
TRBV18	TRBJ2-3	ASSPLAGGTDTQY
TRBV7-2	TRBJ2-7	ASSQGGPGEQY
TRBV10-3	TRBJ2-7	AISDFTTPSPTYEQY
TRBV27	TRBJ2-5	ASSSGPRGETQY
TRBV4-3	TRBJ2-5	ASSQEGGGWGSGETQY
TRBV27	TRBJ2-5	ASSPSGALKTQY